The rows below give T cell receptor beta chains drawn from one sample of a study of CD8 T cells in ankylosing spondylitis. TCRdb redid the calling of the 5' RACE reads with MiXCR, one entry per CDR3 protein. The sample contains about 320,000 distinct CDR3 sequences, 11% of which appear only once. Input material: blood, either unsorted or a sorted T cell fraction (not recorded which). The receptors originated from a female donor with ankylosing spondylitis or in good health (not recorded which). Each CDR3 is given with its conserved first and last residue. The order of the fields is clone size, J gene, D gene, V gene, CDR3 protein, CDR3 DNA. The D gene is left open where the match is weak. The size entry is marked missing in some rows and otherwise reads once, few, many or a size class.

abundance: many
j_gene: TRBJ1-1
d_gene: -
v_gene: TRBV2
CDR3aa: CASMRVGQNTEAFF
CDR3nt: TGTGCCAGCATGAGGGTCGGGCAGAACACTGAAGCTTTCTTT

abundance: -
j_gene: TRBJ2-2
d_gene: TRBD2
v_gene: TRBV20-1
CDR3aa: CSARSLGTSGRDGELFF
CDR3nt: TGCAGTGCTAGATCCTTAGGGACTAGCGGGAGGGACGGGGAGCTGTTTTTT

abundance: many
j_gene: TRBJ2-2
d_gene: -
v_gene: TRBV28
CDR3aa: CAMREAPNTGELFF
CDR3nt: TGTGCCATGAGGGAGGCCCCGAACACCGGGGAGCTGTTTTTT

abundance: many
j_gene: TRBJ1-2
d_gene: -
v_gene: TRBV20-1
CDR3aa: CSAPQTGLSYGYTF
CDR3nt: TGCAGTGCCCCTCAGACAGGTTTATCCTATGGCTACACCTTC

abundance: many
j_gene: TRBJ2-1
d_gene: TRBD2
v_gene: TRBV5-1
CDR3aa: CASRTSGGPEGIESYNEQFF
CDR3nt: TGCGCCAGCAGGACTAGCGGGGGGCCGGAGGGCATTGAGTCCTACAATGAGCAGTTCTTC

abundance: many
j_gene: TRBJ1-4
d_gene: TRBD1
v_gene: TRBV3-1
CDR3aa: CASSQGDEGANEKLFF
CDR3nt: TGTGCCAGCAGCCAAGGGGACGAGGGGGCGAATGAAAAACTGTTTTTT

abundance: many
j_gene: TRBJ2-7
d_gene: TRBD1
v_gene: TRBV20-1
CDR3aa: CSAPDRVAYEQYF
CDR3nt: TGCAGTGCTCCGGACAGGGTAGCCTACGAGCAGTACTTC

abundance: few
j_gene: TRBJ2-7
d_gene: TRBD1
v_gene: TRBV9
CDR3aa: CASSGRTGESLEQYF
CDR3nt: TGTGCCAGCAGCGGCCGGACAGGGGAGAGCCTCGAGCAGTACTTC

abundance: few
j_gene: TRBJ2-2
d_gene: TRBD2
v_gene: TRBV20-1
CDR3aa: CSASPLADTGELFF
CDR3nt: TGCAGTGCTAGTCCGCTAGCGGACACCGGGGAGCTGTTTTTT

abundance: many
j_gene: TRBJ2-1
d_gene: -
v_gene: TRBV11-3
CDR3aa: CASSRTNLKNEQFF
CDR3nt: TGTGCCAGCAGCCGAACGAATCTAAAAAATGAGCAGTTCTTC

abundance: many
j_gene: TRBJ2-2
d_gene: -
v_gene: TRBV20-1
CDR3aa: CSGEAGTSNTGELFF
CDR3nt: TGCAGCGGAGAGGCCGGGACTTCGAACACCGGGGAGCTGTTTTTT

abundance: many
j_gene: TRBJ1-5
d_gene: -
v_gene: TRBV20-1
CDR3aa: CSAHTGGNNQPQHF
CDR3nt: TGCAGTGCGCATACAGGAGGCAACAATCAGCCCCAGCATTTT

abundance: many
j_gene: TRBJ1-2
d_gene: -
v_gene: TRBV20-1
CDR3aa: CSATGTLYGYTF
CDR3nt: TGCAGTGCAACCGGGACTCTCTATGGCTACACCTTC

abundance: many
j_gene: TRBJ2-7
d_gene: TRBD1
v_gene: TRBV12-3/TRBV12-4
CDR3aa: CASNQGVLDYEQYF
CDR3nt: TGTGCCAGCAACCAGGGGGTCCTGGACTACGAGCAGTACTTC

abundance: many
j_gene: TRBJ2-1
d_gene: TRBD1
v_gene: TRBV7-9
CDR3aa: CASSLLRDRAGNEQFF
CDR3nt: TGTGCCAGCAGCCTCCTCCGGGACAGGGCGGGTAATGAGCAGTTCTTC

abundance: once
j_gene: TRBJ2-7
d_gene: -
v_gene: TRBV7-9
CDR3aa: CASSLPPGQGIYEQYF
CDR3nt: TGTGCCAGCAGCCTCCCCCCGGGGCAAGGGATTTACGAGCAGTACTTC

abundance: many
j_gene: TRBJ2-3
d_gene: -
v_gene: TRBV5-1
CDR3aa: CASSIGVLTDTQYF
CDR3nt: TGCGCCAGCAGCATAGGGGTTTTAACAGATACGCAGTATTTT

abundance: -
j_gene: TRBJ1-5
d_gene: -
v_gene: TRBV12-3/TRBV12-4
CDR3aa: CASSLPGMGNQPQHF
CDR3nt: TGTGCCAGCAGTTTACCGGGAATGGGGAATCAGCCCCAGCATTTT

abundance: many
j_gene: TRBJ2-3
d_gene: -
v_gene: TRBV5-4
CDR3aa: CASSGPQGDTQYF
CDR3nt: TGTGCCAGCAGCGGGCCCCAGGGAGATACGCAGTATTTT

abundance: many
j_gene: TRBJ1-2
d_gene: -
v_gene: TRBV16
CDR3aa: CASSQSGRHGYTF
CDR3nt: TGTGCCAGCAGCCAATCCGGTCGCCATGGCTACACCTTC

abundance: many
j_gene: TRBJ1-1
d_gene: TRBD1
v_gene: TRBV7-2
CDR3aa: CASSSARTGGTEAFF
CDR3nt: TGTGCCAGCAGCTCAGCTCGGACAGGGGGCACTGAAGCTTTCTTT

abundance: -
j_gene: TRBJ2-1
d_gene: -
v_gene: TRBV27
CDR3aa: CASSSTQAGNEQFF
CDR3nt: TGTGCCAGCAGTTCCACTCAGGCGGGCAATGAGCAGTTCTTC

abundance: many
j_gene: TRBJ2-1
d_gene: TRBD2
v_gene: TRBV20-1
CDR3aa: CSASGRLYNEQFF
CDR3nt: TGCAGTGCTAGCGGGAGGCTCTACAATGAGCAGTTCTTC

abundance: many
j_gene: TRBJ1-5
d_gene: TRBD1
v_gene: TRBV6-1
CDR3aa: CASRRGPQGQPQHF
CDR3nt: TGTGCCAGCCGCAGGGGGCCACAGGGTCAGCCCCAGCATTTT

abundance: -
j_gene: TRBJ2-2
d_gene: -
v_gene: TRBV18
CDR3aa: CASSPLSTTGELFF
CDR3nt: TGTGCCAGCTCACCCCTCTCGACCACCGGGGAGCTGTTTTTT

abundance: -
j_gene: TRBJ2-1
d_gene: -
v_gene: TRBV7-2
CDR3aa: CASSSLENEQFF
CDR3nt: TGTGCCAGCAGCTCTCTGGAGAATGAGCAGTTCTTC

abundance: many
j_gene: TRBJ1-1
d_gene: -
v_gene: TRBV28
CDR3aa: CASSFLSPPWGGTEAFF
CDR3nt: TGTGCCAGCAGTTTCCTATCCCCGCCGTGGGGGGGCACTGAAGCTTTCTTT

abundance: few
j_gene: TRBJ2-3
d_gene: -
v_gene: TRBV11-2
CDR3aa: CASSTNYVDTQYF
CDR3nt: TGTGCCAGCAGCACCAACTATGTAGATACGCAGTATTTT

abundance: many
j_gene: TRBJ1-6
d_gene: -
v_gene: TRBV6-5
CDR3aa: CASSYSGRNSPLHF
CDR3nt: TGTGCCAGCAGTTACTCAGGGAGGAATTCACCCCTCCACTTT

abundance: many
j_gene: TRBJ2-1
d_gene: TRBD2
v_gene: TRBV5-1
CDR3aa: CASSLAAGVSYNEQFF
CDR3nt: TGCGCCAGCAGCTTAGCAGCGGGGGTTTCCTACAATGAGCAGTTCTTC